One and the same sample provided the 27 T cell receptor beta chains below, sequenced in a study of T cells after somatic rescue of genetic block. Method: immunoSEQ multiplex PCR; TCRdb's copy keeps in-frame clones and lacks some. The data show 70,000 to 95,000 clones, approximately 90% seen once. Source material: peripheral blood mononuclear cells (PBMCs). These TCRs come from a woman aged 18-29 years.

The CDR3 reads CASSLGQGQSTQHF. As DNA, the CDR3 is TGTGCCAGCAGCCTAGGACAGGGCCAGTCGACCCAGCATTTT. V usage is TRBV5-6 and J usage is TRBJ1-5; TRBD1 aligns across 8 bases. Germline V gene sequence: CDR1 SGHDT, CDR2 YYEEEE. The CDR3 contains 14 residues. V gave up 4 bases and J gave up 11 bases; unmatched junction bases: 11.

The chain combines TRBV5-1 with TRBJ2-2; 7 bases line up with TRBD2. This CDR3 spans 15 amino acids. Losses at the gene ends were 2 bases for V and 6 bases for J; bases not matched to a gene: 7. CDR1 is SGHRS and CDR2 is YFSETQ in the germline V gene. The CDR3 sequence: CASSLSGVLPGELFF. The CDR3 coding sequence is TGCGCCAGCAGCTTAAGCGGGGTCCTTCCCGGGGAGCTGTTTTTT.

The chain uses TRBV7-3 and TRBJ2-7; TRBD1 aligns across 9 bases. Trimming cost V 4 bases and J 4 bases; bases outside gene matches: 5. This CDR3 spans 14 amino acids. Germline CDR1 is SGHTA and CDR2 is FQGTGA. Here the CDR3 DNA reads TGTGCCAGCAGCTCGACAGGGGGTCTTTACGAGCAGTACTTC. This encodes CASSSTGGLYEQYF.

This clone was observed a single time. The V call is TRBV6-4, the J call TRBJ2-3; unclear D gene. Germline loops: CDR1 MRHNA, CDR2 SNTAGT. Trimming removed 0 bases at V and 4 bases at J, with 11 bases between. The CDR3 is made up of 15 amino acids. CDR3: CASSDSSILADTQYF. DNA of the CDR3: TGTGCCAGCAGTGACTCCAGTATTCTGGCAGATACGCAGTATTTT.

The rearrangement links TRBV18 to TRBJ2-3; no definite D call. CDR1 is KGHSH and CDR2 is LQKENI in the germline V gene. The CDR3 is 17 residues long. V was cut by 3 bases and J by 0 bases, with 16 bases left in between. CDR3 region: CASSPSGGAISTDTQYF. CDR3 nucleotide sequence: TGTGCCAGCTCACCGTCCGGCGGAGCGATTAGCACAGATACGCAGTATTTT.

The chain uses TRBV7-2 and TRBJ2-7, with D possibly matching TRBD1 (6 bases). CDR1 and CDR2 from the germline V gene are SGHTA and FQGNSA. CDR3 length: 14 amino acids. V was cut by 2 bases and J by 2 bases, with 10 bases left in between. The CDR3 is CASSLLRGTYEQYF. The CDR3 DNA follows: TGTGCCAGCAGCTTATTGAGGGGGACCTACGAGCAGTACTTC.

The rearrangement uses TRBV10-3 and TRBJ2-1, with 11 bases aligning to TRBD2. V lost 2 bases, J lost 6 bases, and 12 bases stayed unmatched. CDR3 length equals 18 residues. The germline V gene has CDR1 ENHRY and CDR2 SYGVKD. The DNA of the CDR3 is TGTGCCATCAGTGAGAGGCTAGCGGGAGGTAGCCCCACCAATGAGCAGTTCTTC. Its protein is CAISERLAGGSPTNEQFF.

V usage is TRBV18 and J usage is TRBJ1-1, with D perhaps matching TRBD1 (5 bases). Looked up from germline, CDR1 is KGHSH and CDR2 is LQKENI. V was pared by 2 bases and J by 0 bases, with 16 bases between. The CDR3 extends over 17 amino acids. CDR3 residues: CASSPAAWDPLNTEAFF. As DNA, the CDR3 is TGTGCCAGCTCACCAGCGGCCTGGGACCCACTGAACACTGAAGCTTTCTTT.

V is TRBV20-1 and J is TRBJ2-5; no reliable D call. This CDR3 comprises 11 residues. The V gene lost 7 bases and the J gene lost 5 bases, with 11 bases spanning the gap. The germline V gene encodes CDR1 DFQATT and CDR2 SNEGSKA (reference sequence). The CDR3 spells CSVAARETQYF. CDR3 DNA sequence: TGCAGTGTGGCTGCCCGGGAGACCCAGTACTTC.

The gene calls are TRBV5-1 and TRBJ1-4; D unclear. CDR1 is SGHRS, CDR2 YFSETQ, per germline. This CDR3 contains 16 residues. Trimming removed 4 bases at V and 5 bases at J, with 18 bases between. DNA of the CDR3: TGCGCCAGCAGCCCGGGAGAGGGCGTCATAAATGAAAAACTGTTTTTT. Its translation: CASSPGEGVINEKLFF.

CDR3 loop: CASSITSGGGELFF. CDR3 nucleotides: TGTGCCAGTAGTATAACGAGCGGGGGAGGGGAGCTGTTTTTT. The gene calls are TRBV19 and TRBJ2-2, with TRBD2 matching 8 bases. The CDR3 is made up of 14 amino acids. Germline lookup yields CDR1 LNHDA and CDR2 SQIVND (reference sequence). Trimming removed 2 bases from V and 8 bases from J; junction bases left unmatched: 4.

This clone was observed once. As DNA, the CDR3 is TGTGCCTGGAGTCGGCCGAGTGGCTACACCTTC. Translation: CAWSRPSGYTF. V is TRBV30 and J is TRBJ1-2; no definite D call. This CDR3 has 11 residues. Trimming stripped 2 bases from V and 7 bases from J, with 8 bases between. Germline assignment: CDR1 GTSNPN and CDR2 SVGIG (reference sequence).

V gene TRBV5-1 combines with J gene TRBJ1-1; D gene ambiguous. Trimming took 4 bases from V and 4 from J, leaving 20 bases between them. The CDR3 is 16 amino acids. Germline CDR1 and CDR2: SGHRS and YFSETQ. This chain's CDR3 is CASSRGVVGAGTEAFF. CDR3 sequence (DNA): TGCGCCAGCAGCCGCGGAGTTGTGGGCGCGGGCACTGAAGCTTTCTTT.

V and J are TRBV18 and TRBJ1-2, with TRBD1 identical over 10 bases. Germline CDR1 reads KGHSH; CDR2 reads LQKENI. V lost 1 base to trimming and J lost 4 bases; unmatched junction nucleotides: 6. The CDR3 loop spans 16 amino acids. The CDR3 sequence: CASSPQATGGSYGYTF. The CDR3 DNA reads TGTGCCAGCTCACCACAGGCGACAGGGGGCTCCTATGGCTACACCTTC.

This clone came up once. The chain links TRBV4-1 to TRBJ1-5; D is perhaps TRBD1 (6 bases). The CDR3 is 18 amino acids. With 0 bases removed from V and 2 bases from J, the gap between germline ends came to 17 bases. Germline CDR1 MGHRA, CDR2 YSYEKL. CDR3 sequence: CASSQDRGAGVGNQPQHF. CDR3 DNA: TGCGCCAGCAGCCAAGATCGGGGGGCAGGGGTGGGCAATCAGCCCCAGCATTTT.

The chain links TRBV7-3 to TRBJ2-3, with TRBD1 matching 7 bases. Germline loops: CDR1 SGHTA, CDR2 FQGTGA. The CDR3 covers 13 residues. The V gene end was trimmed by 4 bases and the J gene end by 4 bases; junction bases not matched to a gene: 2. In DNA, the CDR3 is TGTGCCAGCAGCTCCGACAGGGCAGATACGCAGTATTTT. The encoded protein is CASSSDRADTQYF.

CDR3 nucleotides: TGTGCCAGCAGCTTTCCCACAGAAGCTCTAGGTAGAACAGATACGCAGTATTTT. Amino acid sequence: CASSFPTEALGRTDTQYF. The J gene is TRBJ2-3, the V gene TRBV7-8; unclear D gene. The CDR3 is 18 amino acids. Germline loops: CDR1 SGHVS, CDR2 FQNEAQ. Trimming cost V 3 bases and J 3 bases, with 22 bases left between them.

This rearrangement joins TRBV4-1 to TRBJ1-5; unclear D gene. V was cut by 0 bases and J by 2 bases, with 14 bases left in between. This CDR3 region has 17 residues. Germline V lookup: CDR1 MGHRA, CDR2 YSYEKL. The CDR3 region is CASSQENGILGNQPQHF. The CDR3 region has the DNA TGCGCCAGCAGCCAAGAAAATGGGATCCTGGGCAATCAGCCCCAGCATTTT.

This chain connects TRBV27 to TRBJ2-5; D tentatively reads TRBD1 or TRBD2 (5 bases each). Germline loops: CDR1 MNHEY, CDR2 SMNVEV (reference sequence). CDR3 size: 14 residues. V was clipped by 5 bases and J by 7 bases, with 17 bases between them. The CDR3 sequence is CASSEGTIAGTQYF. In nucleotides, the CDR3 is TGTGCCAGCAGTGAGGGGACCATCGCCGGGACCCAGTACTTC.

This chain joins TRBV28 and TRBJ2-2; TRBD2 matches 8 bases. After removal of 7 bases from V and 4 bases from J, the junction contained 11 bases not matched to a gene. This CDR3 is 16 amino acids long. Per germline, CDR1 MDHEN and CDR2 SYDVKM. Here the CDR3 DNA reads TGTGCCAGCACCCAACTTGGGGCGGGAGGCACCGGGGAGCTGTTTTTT. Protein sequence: CASTQLGAGGTGELFF.

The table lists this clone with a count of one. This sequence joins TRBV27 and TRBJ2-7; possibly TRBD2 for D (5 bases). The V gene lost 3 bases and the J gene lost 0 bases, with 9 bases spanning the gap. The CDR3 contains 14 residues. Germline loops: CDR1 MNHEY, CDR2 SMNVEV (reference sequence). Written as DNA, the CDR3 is TGTGCCAGCAGTTTGGACTTGCGCTCCTACGAGCAGTACTTC. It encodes CASSLDLRSYEQYF.

As DNA, the CDR3 is TGTGCCAGCTCACCACAAAGCAATGAGCAGTTCTTC. Protein product: CASSPQSNEQFF. The chain joins TRBV18 to TRBJ2-1, with D hard to call. CDR1 and CDR2 from the germline V gene are KGHSH and LQKENI. The CDR3 runs to 12 residues. The V end lost 1 base, the J end lost 6 bases, and 4 bases lay between the germline ends.

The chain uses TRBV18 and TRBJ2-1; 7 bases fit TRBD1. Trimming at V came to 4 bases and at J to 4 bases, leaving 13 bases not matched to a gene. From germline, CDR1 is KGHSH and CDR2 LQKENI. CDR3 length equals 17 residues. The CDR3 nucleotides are TGTGCCAGCTCACGACAACACCGGGACAGATTATACAATGAGCAGTTCTTC. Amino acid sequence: CASSRQHRDRLYNEQFF.

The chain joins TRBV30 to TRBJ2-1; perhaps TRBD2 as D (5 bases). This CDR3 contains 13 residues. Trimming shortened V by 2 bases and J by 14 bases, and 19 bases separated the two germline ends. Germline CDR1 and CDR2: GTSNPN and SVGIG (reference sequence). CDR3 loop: CAWSSYPGSLEFF. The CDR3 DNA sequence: TGTGCCTGGAGTTCGTACCCGGGGAGCCTGGAGTTCTTC.

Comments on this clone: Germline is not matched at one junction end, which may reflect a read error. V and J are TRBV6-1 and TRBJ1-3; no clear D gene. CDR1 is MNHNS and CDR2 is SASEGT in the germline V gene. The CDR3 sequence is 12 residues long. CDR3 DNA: TGTGCCAGCAGTGAAGAGGAGTTAAGCGTACATTTT. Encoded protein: CASSEEELSVHF.

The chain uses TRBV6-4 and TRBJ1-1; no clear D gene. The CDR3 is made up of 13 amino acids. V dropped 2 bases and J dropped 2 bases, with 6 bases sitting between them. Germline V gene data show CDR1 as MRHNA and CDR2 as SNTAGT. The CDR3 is CASSDGFNTEAFF. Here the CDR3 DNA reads TGTGCCAGCAGTGACGGGTTTAACACTGAAGCTTTCTTT.

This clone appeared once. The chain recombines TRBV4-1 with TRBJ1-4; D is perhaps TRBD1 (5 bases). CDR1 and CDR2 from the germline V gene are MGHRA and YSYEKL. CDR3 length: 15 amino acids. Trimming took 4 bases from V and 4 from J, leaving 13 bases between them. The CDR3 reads CASSPLWGLNEKLFF. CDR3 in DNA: TGCGCCAGCAGCCCGCTCTGGGGCCTTAATGAAAAACTGTTTTTT.